Listed here are 23 T cell receptor beta chains from one sample, sequenced in a study of T cell responses to AZD1222 COVID-19 vaccine. The method was immunoSEQ multiplex PCR; TCRdb's version includes in-frame clones alone and lacks a portion of them. This sample has 200,000 or so clones; 93% occur once, and the top ten carry around 1%. The specimen comprised peripheral blood, sampled 28 days after the second AZD1222 dose. Every receptor here comes from an adult who received the AZD1222 COVID-19 vaccine.

The chain carries TRBV29-1 and TRBJ2-1; TRBD1 matches at 7 bases. Unmatched junction bases numbered 11, after V lost 7 bases and J lost 8 bases. Germline loops: CDR1 SQVTM, CDR2 ANQGSEA. This CDR3 region has 13 residues. The DNA of the CDR3 is TGCAGCGACCGGACAGGCCTCCTTGATGAGCAGTTCTTC. Translating it yields CSDRTGLLDEQFF.

The chain carries TRBV5-1 and TRBJ1-4, with 8 bases that match TRBD1. V was clipped by 4 bases and J by 3 bases; unmatched bases: 2. Germline CDR1 reads SGHRS; CDR2 reads YFSETQ. The CDR3 runs 14 residues. CDR3 region: CASSKDRANEKLFF. The CDR3 DNA follows: TGCGCCAGCAGCAAGGACAGGGCTAATGAAAAACTGTTTTTT.

V gene TRBV28 combines with J gene TRBJ2-7; D tentatively reads TRBD1 or TRBD2 (5 bases each). The ends were cut back, 8 bases at V and 0 bases at J, with 20 bases in the middle. Germline values: CDR1 MDHEN, CDR2 SYDVKM. The CDR3 spans 16 residues. This chain's CDR3 is CASLGADGASSYEQYF. The CDR3 DNA sequence: TGTGCCAGCCTCGGGGCGGACGGCGCCTCCTCCTACGAGCAGTACTTC.

This clone was seen a single time. The V and J genes are TRBV5-1 and TRBJ2-1; D not resolved. Trimming took 0 bases from V and 5 from J, leaving 9 bases between them. The CDR3 length is 14 residues. Germline V gene sequence: CDR1 SGHRS, CDR2 YFSETQ. CDR3 DNA: TGCGCCAGCAGCTTGGCCCGTAGGCACAATGAGCAGTTCTTC. Its translation: CASSLARRHNEQFF.

This clone was found once. This sequence joins TRBV11-2 and TRBJ1-1, with D hard to call. The ends were cut back, 4 bases at V and 6 bases at J, with 15 bases in the middle. In germline, CDR1 is SGHAT, CDR2 FQNNGV. The CDR3 is 14 residues long. The CDR3: CASSSAQGFAEAFF. CDR3 DNA: TGTGCCAGCAGCTCCGCCCAAGGGTTCGCTGAAGCTTTCTTT.

The chain combines TRBV7-9 with TRBJ2-7; 8 positions match TRBD1. J was trimmed by 2 bases and V by 5 bases; bases with no gene match: 8. CDR3 length: 15 amino acids. Germline V lookup: CDR1 SEHNR, CDR2 FQNEAQ (reference sequence). The CDR3 protein is CASSLGQGLAYEQYF. CDR3 sequence (DNA): TGTGCCAGCAGCCTAGGACAGGGACTCGCCTACGAGCAGTACTTC. Complete variable domain (other parts from reference TRBV7-9 and TRBJ2-7): DTGVSQNPRHKITKRGQNVTFRCDPISEHNRLYWYRQTLGQGPEFLTYFQNEAQLEKSRLLSDRFSAERPKGSFSTLEIQRTEQGDSAMYLCASSLGQGLAYEQYFGPGTRLTVT.

The chain is built from TRBV10-3 and TRBJ2-7, with D perhaps TRBD2 (5 bases). CDR1 is ENHRY, CDR2 SYGVKD, per germline. The CDR3 is 15 residues long. The V gene lost 5 bases and the J gene lost 2 bases, with 16 bases spanning the gap. CDR3 in amino acids: CAISSNSGRPYEQYF. CDR3 nucleotide sequence: TGTGCCATCAGTTCAAACAGCGGCCGCCCCTACGAGCAGTACTTC.

V and J are TRBV4-1 and TRBJ2-2, with unresolved D. V was pared by 5 bases and J by 1 base, with 2 bases between. This CDR3 comprises 12 residues. Germline CDR1 is MGHRA and CDR2 is YSYEKL. The CDR3 protein is CASSLNTGELFF. The CDR3 nucleotides are TGCGCCAGCAGCTTGAACACCGGGGAGCTGTTTTTT.

The chain recombines TRBV3-1 (or the pseudogene TRBV3-2) with TRBJ1-2, with D unresolved. From germline, CDR1 is LGHDT and CDR2 YNNKEL (reference sequence). The CDR3 loop spans 14 amino acids. Trimming took 4 bases from V and 11 from J, leaving 20 bases between them. This CDR3 reads CASSPTQRSGGYTF. In DNA form, the CDR3 reads TGTGCCAGCAGCCCCACCCAACGTTCAGGAGGATACACCTTC.

The gene calls are TRBV24-1 and TRBJ1-1, with unresolved D. Germline V gives CDR1 KGHDR, CDR2 SFDVKD. Trimming took 7 bases from V and 11 from J, leaving 13 bases between them. The CDR3 loop spans 11 amino acids. The CDR3 loop reads CATSVVLMAFF. CDR3 sequence (DNA): TGTGCCACCAGCGTGGTGTTGATGGCTTTCTTT.

J is TRBJ2-1 and V is TRBV11-3, with 11 bases that match TRBD2. The CDR3 has 13 residues. Germline loops: CDR1 SGHNT, CDR2 YENEEA. The V segment lost 4 bases and the J segment 13 bases; nucleotides outside the gene matches: 6. CDR3 loop: CASSYGLAGPQFF. DNA for the CDR3: TGTGCCAGCAGCTACGGACTAGCGGGTCCTCAGTTCTTC.

The chain recombines TRBV7-2 with TRBJ1-2, with D possibly TRBD1 on 6 matching bases. The CDR3 has 15 amino acids. V was clipped by 1 base and J by 7 bases, with 16 bases between them. The germline V gene encodes CDR1 SGHTA and CDR2 FQGNSA. CDR3 coding DNA: TGTGCCAGCAGCTTAGATGAAGGGGGATCTGGTGGCTACACCTTC. As protein: CASSLDEGGSGGYTF.

V usage is TRBV19 and J usage is TRBJ2-3; D unresolved. Trimming shortened V by 5 bases and J by 1 base, and 7 bases separated the two germline ends. CDR3 length equals 13 residues. Germline CDR1 LNHDA, CDR2 SQIVND (reference sequence). CDR3 loop: CASSYRRTDTQYF. The CDR3 DNA is TGTGCCAGTAGTTACAGACGCACAGATACGCAGTATTTT.

V and J are TRBV19 and TRBJ2-2; tentative D call: TRBD1 (6 bases). Trimming left V 10 bases short and J 1 base short, with 13 bases between. The CDR3 spans 14 residues. The germline V gene has CDR1 LNHDA and CDR2 SQIVND (reference sequence). The CDR3 DNA reads TGTGCCACCTCGGACAGAGGGAACACCGGGGAGCTGTTTTTT. Translation: CATSDRGNTGELFF.

The CDR3: CASSATGGAYGYTF. CDR3 in DNA: TGCGCCAGCAGCGCAACAGGGGGCGCATATGGCTACACCTTC. The J gene is TRBJ1-2, the V gene TRBV5-1, with 9 bases matching TRBD1. Germline-derived CDR1 and CDR2 are SGHRS and YFSETQ. V shed 4 bases, J shed 5 bases, and the junction held 6 bases outside the gene matches. The CDR3 totals 14 residues. The full variable domain, rest sourced from reference TRBV5-1 and TRBJ1-2, is KAGVTQTPRYLIKTRGQQVTLSCSPISGHRSVSWYQQTPGQGLQFLFEYFSETQRNKGNFPGRFSGRQFSNSRSEMNVSTLELGDSALYLCASSATGGAYGYTFGSGTRLTVV.

The chain carries TRBV5-6 and TRBJ1-6; D call uncertain. The CDR3 consists of 14 residues. Germline assignment: CDR1 SGHDT and CDR2 YYEEEE. V lost 2 bases, J lost 10 bases, and 13 bases lay in between. CDR3 nucleotide sequence: TGTGCCAGCAGCTTCCAAGGGATCAGCTCACCCCTCCACTTT. It encodes CASSFQGISSPLHF.

Notes on this clone: The identical CDR3 is also encoded by other nucleotide sequences in the sample. This sequence joins TRBV28 and TRBJ1-2; D gene uncertain. Trimming removed 2 bases at V and 7 bases at J, with 8 bases between. This CDR3 region has 12 residues. CDR1 is MDHEN and CDR2 is SYDVKM in the germline V gene. CDR3 sequence (DNA): TGTGCCAGCAGTTTAATGATCGGTGGCTACACCTTC. This encodes CASSLMIGGYTF.

The chain uses TRBV27 and TRBJ1-1, with 9 bases lining up with TRBD1. This CDR3 has 14 amino acids. The germline CDR1 and CDR2 sequences are MNHEY and SMNVEV (reference sequence). Unmatched junction bases numbered 5, after V lost 5 bases and J lost 4 bases. CDR3 loop: CASSRDRGGTEAFF. CDR3 nucleotide sequence: TGTGCCAGCAGTCGCGACAGGGGGGGCACTGAAGCTTTCTTT.

V and J are TRBV24-1 and TRBJ2-1; 11 bases match TRBD2. This CDR3 has 17 residues. V lost 4 bases, J lost 9 bases, and 13 bases stayed unmatched. Germline CDR1 reads KGHDR; CDR2 reads SFDVKD. This CDR3 is CATSEGLGTSGTLEQFF. CDR3 coding DNA: TGTGCCACCAGTGAGGGACTGGGGACTAGCGGAACTCTTGAGCAGTTCTTC.

The chain is built from TRBV7-2 and TRBJ1-5; TRBD1 is a possible D gene (5 bases). Trimming cost V 5 bases and J 4 bases, with 9 bases left between them. The V gene's germline CDR1 is SGHTA and CDR2 FQGNSA. CDR3 length: 13 residues. The CDR3 is CASSTRQNQPQHF. In nucleotides, the CDR3 is TGTGCCAGCAGCACTAGACAGAATCAGCCCCAGCATTTT.

The gene calls are TRBV19 and TRBJ1-2, with D possibly matching TRBD1 (6 bases). This CDR3 spans 13 amino acids. The V gene's germline CDR1 is LNHDA and CDR2 SQIVND (reference sequence). V was shortened by 10 bases and J by 6 bases, with 18 bases between the two germline ends. CDR3 amino acids: CATRDTRWDGYTF. The CDR3 region has the DNA TGTGCCACTAGGGACACGAGATGGGATGGCTACACCTTC. The full variable domain, with the rest looked up from reference TRBV19 and TRBJ1-2, is DGGITQSPKYLFRKEGQNVTLSCEQNLNHDAMYWYRQDPGQGLRLIYYSQIVNDFQKGDIAEGYSVSREKKESFPLTVTSAQKNPTAFYLCATRDTRWDGYTFGSGTRLTVV.

V gene TRBV19 combines with J gene TRBJ1-4, with D perhaps TRBD1 (6 bases). The CDR3 contains 15 residues. The germline CDR1 and CDR2 sequences are LNHDA and SQIVND (reference sequence). Trimming removed 6 bases from V and 4 bases from J, with 15 bases in between. CDR3 nucleotide sequence: TGTGCCAGTAGCCAAACAGGGCTGGGTAATGAAAAACTGTTTTTT. The encoded protein is CASSQTGLGNEKLFF.

The V call is TRBV4-1, the J call TRBJ1-2; D may be TRBD1 (5 bases). The CDR3 sequence is 16 residues long. Germline CDR1 MGHRA, CDR2 YSYEKL. V was trimmed by 0 bases and J by 5 bases, leaving 16 bases between them. In nucleotides, the CDR3 is TGCGCCAGCAGCCAAGATCCAGGGTGGGCTAGGTATGGCTACACCTTC. Its translation is CASSQDPGWARYGYTF.